This entry is about one T cell receptor (beta chain). Its antigen is unidentified. The data are from a study of cytomegalovirus exposure and HLA in healthy donors. At the level of the study: Later analysis reported that the 95 to 150 validation repertoires shared the platform of the 600 to 750 first-cohort repertoires. General observations from the study: Most TCRs appeared rarely, but some public TCRs recurred in many donors. Cytomegalovirus-associated TCR beta chains were listed, numbering more than 150. The finding came from a later analysis; first-cohort TCR clusters tended to co-occur in the 95 to 150 validation repertoires.

Method: immunoSEQ multiplex PCR; TCRdb's copy keeps in-frame clones and lacks some. Counted here are some 250,000 clones, less than 95% occurring once; the ten biggest clones make up 3% to 3.5%. Germline V lookup: CDR1 SGHRS, CDR2 YFSETQ. Trimming left V 3 bases short and J 0 bases short, with 12 bases between. This CDR3 contains 15 residues. J is TRBJ1-1 and V is TRBV5-1, with D maybe TRBD1 (5 bases). The sequenced sample consisted of PBMCs. This receptor was identified in a woman aged 25 to 45 in good health and CMV-seronegative. The DNA of the CDR3 is TGCGCCAGCAGCTGGGGGGGAACCATGAACACTGAAGCTTTCTTT. Its protein is CASSWGGTMNTEAFF. Looking up the rest from reference TRBV5-1 and TRBJ1-1 gives the full variable domain: KAGVTQTPRYLIKTRGQQVTLSCSPISGHRSVSWYQQTPGQGLQFLFEYFSETQRNKGNFPGRFSGRQFSNSRSEMNVSTLELGDSALYLCASSWGGTMNTEAFFGQGTRLTVV.